Shown below are 5 T cell receptor beta chains from a single sample sequenced in a study of T cells after yellow fever vaccination. TCRdb processed the 5' RACE reads anew with MiXCR; each CDR3 protein has one entry. The sample has around 310,000 distinct CDR3 sequences; roughly 4.3% are singletons. Source: PBMCs, taken 5 days after the yellow fever booster vaccination. The receptors come from a young man who received the YFV17D yellow fever vaccine.

This sequence joins TRBV4-1 and TRBJ1-1, with TRBD1 as a possible D gene (5 bases). This CDR3 contains 14 residues. Trimming left V 1 base short and J 11 bases short, with 17 bases between. The germline CDR1 and CDR2 sequences are MGHRA and YSYEKL. CDR3 protein: CASSQAVLGGGAFF. The DNA for the CDR3 is TGCGCCAGCAGCCAAGCCGTGTTGGGTGGGGGGGCTTTCTTT.

V and J are TRBV27 and TRBJ2-2; D not certain. From germline, CDR1 is MNHEY and CDR2 SMNVEV (reference sequence). The CDR3 has 13 residues. V dropped 3 bases and J dropped 9 bases, with 11 bases sitting between them. The CDR3 is CASSFPGYRELFF. CDR3 DNA: TGTGCCAGCAGTTTCCCGGGTTACCGGGAGCTGTTTTTT.

This clonotype was counted between two and nine times. The chain joins TRBV19 to TRBJ2-1; tentatively, D is TRBD1 or TRBD2 (5 bases each). Looked up from germline, CDR1 is LNHDA and CDR2 is SQIVND (reference sequence). The CDR3 consists of 13 residues. The V end lost 8 bases, the J end lost 6 bases, and 14 bases lay between the germline ends. CDR3 DNA sequence: TGTGCCAGTTCCGGGACGGCTTCCAATGAGCAGTTCTTC. Translation gives CASSGTASNEQFF.

The rearrangement uses TRBV20-1 and TRBJ2-5; D remains unclear. Germline loops: CDR1 DFQATT, CDR2 SNEGSKA (reference sequence). The CDR3 consists of 14 residues. Trimming cost V 3 bases and J 3 bases, with 14 bases left between them. The CDR3 is CSASPTRIKETQYF. The CDR3 nucleotides are TGCAGTGCTAGCCCGACACGGATAAAAGAGACCCAGTACTTC.

This chain connects TRBV14 to TRBJ1-4; no definite D call. The germline V gene has CDR1 SGHDN and CDR2 FVKESK. The CDR3 runs to 17 residues. V gave up 4 bases and J gave up 8 bases, with 23 bases separating them. This chain's CDR3 is CASSPTEWTEGIEKLFF. CDR3 DNA sequence: TGTGCCAGCAGCCCAACCGAATGGACGGAGGGTATAGAAAAACTGTTTTTT.